These 18 T cell receptor beta chains were all obtained from the same sample, sequenced in a study of blood T cell repertoires in COVID-19. Data came from immunoSEQ multiplex PCR; TCRdb stores just in-frame clones and leaves some out. The repertoire holds 60,000 to 70,000 clones, with roughly 80% as singletons. The sequenced material came from peripheral blood. These receptors were obtained from a woman in her sixties or seventies with acute or convalescent COVID-19.

This rearrangement joins TRBV5-1 to TRBJ2-2, with D hard to call. The CDR3 loop spans 14 amino acids. Germline loops: CDR1 SGHRS, CDR2 YFSETQ. V lost 0 bases and J 4 bases, leaving 7 bases between the germline ends. CDR3 sequence (DNA): TGCGCCAGCAGCTTGGACTGGGCCACCGGGGAGCTGTTTTTT. Protein sequence: CASSLDWATGELFF.

This clone has just a few counts. The genes are TRBV5-1 and TRBJ1-2, with D perhaps matching TRBD1 (6 bases). The CDR3 extends over 17 amino acids. Trimming pared 4 bases from V and 5 bases from J, leaving 24 bases between. Germline V lookup: CDR1 SGHRS, CDR2 YFSETQ. CDR3 sequence reads: CASSPRATGKVRYGYTF. CDR3 DNA: TGCGCCAGCAGCCCCAGAGCTACAGGGAAAGTTAGGTATGGCTACACCTTC.

A few counts support this clone. The V gene is TRBV19, the J gene TRBJ1-1; D gene ambiguous. This CDR3 has 12 residues. Trimming removed 3 bases at V and 1 base at J, with 3 bases between. Germline loops: CDR1 LNHDA, CDR2 SQIVND (reference sequence). CDR3 coding DNA: TGTGCCAGTAGTATCGGGAACACTGAAGCTTTCTTT. Encoded protein: CASSIGNTEAFF.

The V call is TRBV21-1, the J call TRBJ2-6; TRBD2 is the table's D call, not checked against the DNA. TRBV21-1 has pseudogene status. The length of the CDR3 is 14 residues. The CDR3 sequence: CASLGEGRANVLTF. In DNA, the CDR3 is TGTGCCAGCCTCGGGGAGGGCCGGGCCAACGTCCTGACTTTC.

This chain joins TRBV15 and TRBJ2-7; 10 bases agree with TRBD2. There are 19 residues in the CDR3. After removal of 9 bases from V and 4 bases from J, the junction contained 24 bases not matched to a gene. Per the germline V gene, CDR1 is LNHNV and CDR2 is YYDKDF (reference sequence). This CDR3 is CATTSFRGLAGEKGYEQYF. CDR3 in DNA: TGTGCCACTACCTCCTTCAGGGGGCTAGCGGGGGAAAAAGGATACGAGCAGTACTTC.

The gene calls are TRBV28 and TRBJ1-5; unclear D gene. The germline V and J ends were trimmed by 7 bases and 1 base, with 14 bases remaining between them. CDR3 size: 15 residues. CDR1 is MDHEN and CDR2 is SYDVKM in the germline V gene. CDR3 region: CASIGSSVSNQPQHF. The DNA for the CDR3 is TGTGCCAGCATAGGGAGCTCAGTAAGCAATCAGCCCCAGCATTTT.

The gene calls are TRBV30 and TRBJ1-1; TRBD1 is a possible D gene (6 bases). V shed 2 bases and J shed 3 bases, with 13 bases lying between them. The CDR3 consists of 14 residues. Germline V CDR1 and CDR2: GTSNPN, SVGIG (reference sequence). The CDR3 coding sequence is TGTGCCTGGAGTTACGGGGGGGGCTACACTGAAGCTTTCTTT. It translates to CAWSYGGGYTEAFF.

The chain has TRBV4-2 and TRBJ2-1, with a possible D match to TRBD1 (6 bases). V was shortened by 0 bases and J by 6 bases, with 15 bases between the two germline ends. The germline V gene encodes CDR1 LGHNA and CDR2 YNFKEQ. The CDR3 consists of 16 residues. CDR3 coding DNA: TGTGCCAGCAGCCAAGAGAGGGCAGGGGCGGGCAATGAGCAGTTCTTC. It translates to CASSQERAGAGNEQFF.

The chain uses TRBV27 and TRBJ1-2; TRBD1 matches at 8 bases. Germline V gives CDR1 MNHEY, CDR2 SMNVEV (reference sequence). Trimming took 7 bases from V and 5 from J; bases not matched to a gene: 6. The CDR3 is 13 amino acids. As DNA, the CDR3 is TGTGCCAGCACTCCCCGGACAGGGTATGGCTACACCTTC. This gives the protein CASTPRTGYGYTF.

This clone came up a few times. The rearrangement uses TRBV6-4 and TRBJ1-2, with TRBD1 matching 11 bases. The V gene's germline CDR1 is MRHNA and CDR2 SNTAGT. The ends lost 2 bases at V and 6 bases at J; junction bases unmatched: 8. CDR3 length: 16 residues. The chain's CDR3 is CASSDTGTGGFNGYTF. As DNA, the CDR3 is TGTGCCAGCAGTGACACCGGGACAGGGGGGTTCAATGGCTACACCTTC.

This chain joins TRBV7-9 and TRBJ2-7, with D possibly matching TRBD1 (6 bases). The CDR3 loop spans 12 amino acids. Trimming left V 5 bases short and J 6 bases short, with 11 bases between. The germline CDR1 and CDR2 sequences are SEHNR and FQNEAQ (reference sequence). Written as DNA, the CDR3 is TGTGCCAGCAGCCCAGACAGGCCCGAGCAGTACTTC. This encodes CASSPDRPEQYF.

The chain recombines TRBV5-1 with TRBJ2-3, with 8 bases matching TRBD1. Germline-derived CDR1 and CDR2 are SGHRS and YFSETQ. The CDR3 loop spans 16 amino acids. The trim removed 4 bases at V and 0 bases at J, leaving 7 bases unmatched. CDR3 protein: CASSPRTGTSTDTQYF. CDR3 DNA: TGCGCCAGCAGCCCAAGGACAGGGACTAGCACAGATACGCAGTATTTT.

The chain recombines TRBV3-1 (or the pseudogene TRBV3-2) with TRBJ2-2, with 14 bases identical to TRBD2. V gave up 3 bases and J gave up 7 bases; unmatched junction bases: 4. The CDR3 length is 16 residues. The germline V gene encodes CDR1 LGHDT and CDR2 YNNKEL (reference sequence). The CDR3 protein is CASSHRLAGGYGELFF. CDR3 nucleotide sequence: TGTGCCAGCAGCCATCGACTAGCGGGGGGGTACGGGGAGCTGTTTTTT.

V is TRBV5-1 and J is TRBJ2-3; 9 nucleotides line up with TRBD2. The CDR3 sequence is 14 residues long. V lost 3 bases to trimming and J lost 4 bases; unmatched junction nucleotides: 3. Germline values: CDR1 SGHRS, CDR2 YFSETQ. The CDR3, as DNA: TGCGCCAGCAGCTCTAGCGGGGTTCCAGATACGCAGTATTTT. Protein product: CASSSSGVPDTQYF.

The V call is TRBV6-2 or TRBV6-3, the J call TRBJ2-7; D gene unclear. The CDR3 runs to 13 residues. Germline V gene data show CDR1 as MNHEY and CDR2 as SVGEGT. V was shortened by 3 bases and J by 2 bases, with 8 bases between the two germline ends. CDR3 residues: CASSYSIPYEQYF. As DNA, the CDR3 is TGTGCCAGCAGTTATAGCATTCCCTACGAGCAGTACTTC.

The chain carries TRBV7-8 and TRBJ1-2; 7 bases are shared with TRBD1. Germline trimming cut 4 bases from V and 4 bases from J; bases unmatched to any gene: 9. The CDR3 covers 15 residues. Germline V CDR1 and CDR2: SGHVS, FQNEAQ. The CDR3 reads CASSSSRGDSYGYTF. The CDR3 coding sequence is TGTGCCAGCAGCTCCTCTCGCGGGGACAGCTATGGCTACACCTTC. The full variable domain, in which reference TRBV7-8 and TRBJ1-2 provide the parts outside the CDR3, is GAGVSQSPRYKVAKRGQDVALRCDPISGHVSLFWYQQALGQGPEFLTYFQNEAQLDKSGLPSDRFFAERPEGSVSTLKIQRTQQEDSAVYLCASSSSRGDSYGYTFGSGTRLTVV.

The CDR3 loop is CASTSGGFGGEQYF. The CDR3 DNA reads TGTGCCAGTACCAGCGGGGGCTTCGGGGGCGAGCAGTACTTC. The genes are TRBV11-3 and TRBJ2-7, with 8 bases matching TRBD2. Germline CDR1 is SGHNT and CDR2 is YENEEA. V was clipped by 9 bases and J by 6 bases; unmatched bases: 13. The CDR3 extends over 14 amino acids.

The chain couples TRBV6-2 or TRBV6-3 to TRBJ1-2; 9 bases align to TRBD1. Trimming took 4 bases from V and 8 from J; bases not matched to a gene: 17. The CDR3 has 17 amino acids. Looked up from germline, CDR1 is MNHEY and CDR2 is SVGEGT. CDR3 nucleotides: TGTGCCAGCAGTTTGAACAGGGGGCCCACTCTTCGAAGGGGCTACACCTTC. Translated: CASSLNRGPTLRRGYTF.